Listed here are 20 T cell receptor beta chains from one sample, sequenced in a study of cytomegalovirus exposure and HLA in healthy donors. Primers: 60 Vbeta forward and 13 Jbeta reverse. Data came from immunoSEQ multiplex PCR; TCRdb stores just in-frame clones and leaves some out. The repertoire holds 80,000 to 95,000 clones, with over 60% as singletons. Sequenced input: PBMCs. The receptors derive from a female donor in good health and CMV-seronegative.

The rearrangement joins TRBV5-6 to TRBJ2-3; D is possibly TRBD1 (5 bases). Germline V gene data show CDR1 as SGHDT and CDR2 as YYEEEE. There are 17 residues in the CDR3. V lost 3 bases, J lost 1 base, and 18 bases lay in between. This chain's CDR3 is CASSSIRQGRGTDTQYF. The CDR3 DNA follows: TGTGCCAGCAGCTCCATCCGGCAGGGCAGAGGCACAGATACGCAGTATTTT.

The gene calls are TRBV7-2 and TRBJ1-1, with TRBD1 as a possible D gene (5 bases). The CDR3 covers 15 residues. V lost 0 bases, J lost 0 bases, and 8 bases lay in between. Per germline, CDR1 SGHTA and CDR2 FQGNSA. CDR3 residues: CASSLAGGVNTEAFF. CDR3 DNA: TGTGCCAGCAGCTTAGCGGGGGGGGTGAACACTGAAGCTTTCTTT. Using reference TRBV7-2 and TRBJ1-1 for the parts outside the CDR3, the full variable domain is GAGVSQSPSNKVTEKGKDVELRCDPISGHTALYWYRQSLGQGLEFLIYFQGNSAPDKSGLPSDRFSAERTGGSVSTLTIQRTQQEDSAVYLCASSLAGGVNTEAFFGQGTRLTVV.

The CDR3 region is CASSSTGMYQPQHF. The CDR3 DNA sequence: TGTGCCAGCAGCTCCACCGGGATGTATCAGCCCCAGCATTTT. This rearrangement joins TRBV7-8 to TRBJ1-5; no clear D gene. This CDR3 comprises 14 residues. Trimming shortened V by 4 bases and J by 5 bases, and 12 bases separated the two germline ends. Germline CDR1 and CDR2: SGHVS and FQNEAQ. The whole variable domain, remainder taken from reference TRBV7-8 and TRBJ1-5, is GAGVSQSPRYKVAKRGQDVALRCDPISGHVSLFWYQQALGQGPEFLTYFQNEAQLDKSGLPSDRFFAERPEGSVSTLKIQRTQQEDSAVYLCASSSTGMYQPQHFGDGTRLSIL.

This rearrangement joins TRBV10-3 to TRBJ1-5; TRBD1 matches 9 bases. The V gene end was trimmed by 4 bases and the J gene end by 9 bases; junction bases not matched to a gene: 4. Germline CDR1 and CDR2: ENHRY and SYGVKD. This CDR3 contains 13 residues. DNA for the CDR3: TGTGCCATCAGTGTCGGACAGGGGAGGCCCCAGCATTTT. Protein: CAISVGQGRPQHF.

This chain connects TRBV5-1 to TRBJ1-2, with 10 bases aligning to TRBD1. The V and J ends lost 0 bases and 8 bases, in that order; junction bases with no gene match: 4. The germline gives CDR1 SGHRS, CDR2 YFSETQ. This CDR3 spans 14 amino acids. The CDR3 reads CASSLGQGALGYTF. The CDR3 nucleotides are TGCGCCAGCAGCTTGGGACAGGGGGCTCTAGGCTACACCTTC.

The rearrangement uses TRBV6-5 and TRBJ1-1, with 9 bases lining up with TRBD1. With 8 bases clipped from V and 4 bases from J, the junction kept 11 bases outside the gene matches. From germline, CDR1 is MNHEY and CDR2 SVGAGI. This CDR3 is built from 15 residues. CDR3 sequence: CASDPGQGRSTEAFF. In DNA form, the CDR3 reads TGTGCCAGCGATCCGGGACAGGGAAGGAGCACTGAAGCTTTCTTT.

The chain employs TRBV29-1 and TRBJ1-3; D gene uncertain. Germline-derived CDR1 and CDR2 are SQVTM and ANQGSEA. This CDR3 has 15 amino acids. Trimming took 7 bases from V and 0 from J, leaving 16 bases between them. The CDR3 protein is CSGTTDGSSGNTIYF. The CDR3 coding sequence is TGCAGCGGAACCACAGACGGCAGCTCTGGAAACACCATATATTTT.

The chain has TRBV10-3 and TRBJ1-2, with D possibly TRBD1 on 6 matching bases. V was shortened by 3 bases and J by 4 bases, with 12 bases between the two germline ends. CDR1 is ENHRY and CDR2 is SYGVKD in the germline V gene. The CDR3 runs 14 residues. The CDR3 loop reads CAISDGGRGYGYTF. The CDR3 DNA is TGTGCCATCAGTGACGGGGGGCGCGGCTATGGCTACACCTTC.

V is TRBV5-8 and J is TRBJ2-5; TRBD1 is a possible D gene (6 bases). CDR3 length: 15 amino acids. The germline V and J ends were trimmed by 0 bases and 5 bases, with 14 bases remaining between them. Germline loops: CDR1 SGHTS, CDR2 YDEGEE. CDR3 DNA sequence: TGTGCCAGCAGCTTGGGGAACAGGGAAATGGAGACCCAGTACTTC. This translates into CASSLGNREMETQYF.

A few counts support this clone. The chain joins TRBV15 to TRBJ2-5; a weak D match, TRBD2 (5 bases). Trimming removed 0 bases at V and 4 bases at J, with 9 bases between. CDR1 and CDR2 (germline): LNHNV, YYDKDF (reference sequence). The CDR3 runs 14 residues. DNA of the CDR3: TGTGCCACCAGCAGAGATCTGGGGAGAGAGACCCAGTACTTC. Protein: CATSRDLGRETQYF.

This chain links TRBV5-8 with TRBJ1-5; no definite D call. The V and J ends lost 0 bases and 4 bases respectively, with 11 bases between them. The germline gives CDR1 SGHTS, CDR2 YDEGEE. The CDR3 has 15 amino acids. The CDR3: CASSLEDWANQPQHF. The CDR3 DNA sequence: TGTGCCAGCAGCTTGGAGGATTGGGCAAATCAGCCCCAGCATTTT.

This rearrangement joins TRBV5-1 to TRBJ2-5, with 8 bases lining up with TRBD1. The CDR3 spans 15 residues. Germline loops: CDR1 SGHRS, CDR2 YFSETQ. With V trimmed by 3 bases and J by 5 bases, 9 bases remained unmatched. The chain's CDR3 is CASSSGQGEWETQYF. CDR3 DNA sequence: TGCGCCAGCAGCTCCGGACAGGGCGAGTGGGAGACCCAGTACTTC.

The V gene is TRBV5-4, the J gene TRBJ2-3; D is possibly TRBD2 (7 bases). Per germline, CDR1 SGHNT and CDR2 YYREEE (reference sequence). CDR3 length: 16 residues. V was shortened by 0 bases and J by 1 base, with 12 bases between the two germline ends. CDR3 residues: CASSLVRGGGTDTQYF. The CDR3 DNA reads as TGTGCCAGCAGCTTGGTTAGGGGGGGAGGCACAGATACGCAGTATTTT.

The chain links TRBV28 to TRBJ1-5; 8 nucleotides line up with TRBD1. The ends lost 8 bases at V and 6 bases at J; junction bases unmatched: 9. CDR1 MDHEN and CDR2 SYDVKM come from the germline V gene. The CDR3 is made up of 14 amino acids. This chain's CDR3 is CASRIPTGVQPQHF. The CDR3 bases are TGTGCCAGCCGAATACCGACAGGGGTTCAGCCCCAGCATTTT.

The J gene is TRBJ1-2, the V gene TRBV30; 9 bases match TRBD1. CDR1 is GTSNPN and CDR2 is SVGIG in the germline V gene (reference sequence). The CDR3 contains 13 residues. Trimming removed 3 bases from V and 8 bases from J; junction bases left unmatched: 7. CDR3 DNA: TGTGCCTGGAGGGAACAGGGGGCGCGGGGCTACACCTTC. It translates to CAWREQGARGYTF. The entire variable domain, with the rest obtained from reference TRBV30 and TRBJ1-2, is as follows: SQTIHQWPATLVQPVGSPLSLECTVEGTSNPNLYWYRQAAGRGLQLLFYSVGIGQISSEVPQNLSASRPQDRQFILSSKKLLLSDSGFYLCAWREQGARGYTFGSGTRLTVV.

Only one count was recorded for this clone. The CDR3, as DNA: TGTGCCAGCACCAGGTTGTACCAAGAGACCCAGTACTTC. This translates into CASTRLYQETQYF. The chain combines TRBV7-2 with TRBJ2-5; D is ambiguous. The V end lost 7 bases, the J end lost 0 bases, and 9 bases lay between the germline ends. Germline CDR1 is SGHTA and CDR2 is FQGNSA. The CDR3 sequence is 13 residues long.

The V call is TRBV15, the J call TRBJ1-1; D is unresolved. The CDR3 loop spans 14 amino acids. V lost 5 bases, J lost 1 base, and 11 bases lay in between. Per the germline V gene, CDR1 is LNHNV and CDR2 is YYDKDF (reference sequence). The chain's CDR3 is CATSHSRGNTEAFF. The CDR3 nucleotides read TGTGCCACCAGCCACAGCCGGGGGAACACTGAAGCTTTCTTT.

CDR3 in amino acids: CASSLQGQGNEKLFF. The CDR3 nucleotides read TGTGCCAGCAGTCTACAGGGGCAGGGGAATGAAAAACTGTTTTTT. V gene TRBV28 combines with J gene TRBJ1-4; 7 bases are shared with TRBD1. Germline-derived CDR1 and CDR2 are MDHEN and SYDVKM. This CDR3 has 15 residues. The J segment lost 5 bases and the V segment lost 5 bases, leaving 8 bases of the junction unmatched.

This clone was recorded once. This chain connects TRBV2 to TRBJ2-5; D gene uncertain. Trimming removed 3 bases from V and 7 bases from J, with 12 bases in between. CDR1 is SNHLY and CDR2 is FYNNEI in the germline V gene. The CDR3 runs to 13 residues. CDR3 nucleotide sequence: TGTGCCAGCAGTGATGGTAGTACCTGGACCCAGTACTTC. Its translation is CASSDGSTWTQYF.

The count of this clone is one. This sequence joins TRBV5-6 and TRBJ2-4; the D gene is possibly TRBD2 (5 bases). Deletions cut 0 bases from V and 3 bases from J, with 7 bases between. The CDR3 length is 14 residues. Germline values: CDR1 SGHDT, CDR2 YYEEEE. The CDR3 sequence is CASSLGGFKNIQYF. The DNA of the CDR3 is TGTGCCAGCAGCTTGGGAGGGTTCAAAAACATTCAGTACTTC.